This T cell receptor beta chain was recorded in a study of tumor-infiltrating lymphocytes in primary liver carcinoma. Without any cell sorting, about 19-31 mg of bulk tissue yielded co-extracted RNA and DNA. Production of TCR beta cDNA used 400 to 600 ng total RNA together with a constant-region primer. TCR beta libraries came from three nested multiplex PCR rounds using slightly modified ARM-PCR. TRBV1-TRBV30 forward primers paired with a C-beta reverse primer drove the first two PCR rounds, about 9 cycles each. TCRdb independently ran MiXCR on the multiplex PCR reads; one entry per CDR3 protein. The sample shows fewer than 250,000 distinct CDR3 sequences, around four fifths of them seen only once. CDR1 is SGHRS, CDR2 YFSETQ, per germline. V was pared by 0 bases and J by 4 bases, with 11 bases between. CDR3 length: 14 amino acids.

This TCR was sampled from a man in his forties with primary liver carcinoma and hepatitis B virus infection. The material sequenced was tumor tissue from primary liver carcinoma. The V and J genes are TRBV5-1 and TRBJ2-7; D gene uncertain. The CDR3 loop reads CASSLDWLGYEQYF. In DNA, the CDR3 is TGCGCCAGCAGCTTGGATTGGCTGGGGTACGAGCAGTACTTC. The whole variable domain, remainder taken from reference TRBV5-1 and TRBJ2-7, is KAGVTQTPRYLIKTRGQQVTLSCSPISGHRSVSWYQQTPGQGLQFLFEYFSETQRNKGNFPGRFSGRQFSNSRSEMNVSTLELGDSALYLCASSLDWLGYEQYFGPGTRLTVT.